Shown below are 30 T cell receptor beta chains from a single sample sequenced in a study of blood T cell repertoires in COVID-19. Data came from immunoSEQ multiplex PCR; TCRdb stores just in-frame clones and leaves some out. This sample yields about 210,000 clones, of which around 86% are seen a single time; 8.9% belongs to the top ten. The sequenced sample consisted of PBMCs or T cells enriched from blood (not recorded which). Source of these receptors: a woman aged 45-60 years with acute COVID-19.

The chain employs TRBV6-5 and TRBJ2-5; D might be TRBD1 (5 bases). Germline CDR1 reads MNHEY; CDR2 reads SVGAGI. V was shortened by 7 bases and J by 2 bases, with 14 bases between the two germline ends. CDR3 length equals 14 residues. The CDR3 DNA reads TGTGCCAGCACCCCGAGACAGCTACAAGAGACCCAGTACTTC. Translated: CASTPRQLQETQYF.

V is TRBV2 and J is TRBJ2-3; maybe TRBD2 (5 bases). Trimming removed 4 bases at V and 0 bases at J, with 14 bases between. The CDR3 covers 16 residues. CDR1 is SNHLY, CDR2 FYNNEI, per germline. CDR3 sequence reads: CASSGERSTSTDTQYF. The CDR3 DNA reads TGTGCCAGCAGTGGTGAGCGGAGCACTAGCACAGATACGCAGTATTTT.

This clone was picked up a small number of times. The CDR3 sequence is CASRPDRHNQPQHF. CDR3 in DNA: TGTGCCAGCAGACCGGACAGGCACAATCAGCCCCAGCATTTT. The gene calls are TRBV7-9 and TRBJ1-5; 7 bases align to TRBD1. Germline V lookup: CDR1 SEHNR, CDR2 FQNEAQ (reference sequence). With V trimmed by 6 bases and J by 3 bases, 5 bases remained unmatched. CDR3 length: 14 amino acids.

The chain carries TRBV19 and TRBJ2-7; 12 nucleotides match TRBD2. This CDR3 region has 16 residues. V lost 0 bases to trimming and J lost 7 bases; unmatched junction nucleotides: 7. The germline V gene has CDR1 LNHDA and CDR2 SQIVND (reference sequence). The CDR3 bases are TGTGCCAGTAGTATAGACCTAGCGGGAGGGCCATCTGAGCAGTACTTC. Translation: CASSIDLAGGPSEQYF.

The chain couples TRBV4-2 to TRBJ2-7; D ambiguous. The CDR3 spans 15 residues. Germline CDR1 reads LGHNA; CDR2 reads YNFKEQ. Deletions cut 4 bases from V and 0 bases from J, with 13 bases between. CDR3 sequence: CASSPPGSVSYEQYF. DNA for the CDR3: TGTGCCAGCAGCCCTCCCGGGTCGGTCTCCTACGAGCAGTACTTC.

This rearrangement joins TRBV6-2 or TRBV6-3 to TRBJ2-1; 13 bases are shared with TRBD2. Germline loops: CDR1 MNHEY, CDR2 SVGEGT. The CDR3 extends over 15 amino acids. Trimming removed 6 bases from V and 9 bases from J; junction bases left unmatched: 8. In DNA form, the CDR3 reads TGTGCCAGCAGCCTGACTAGCGGGGGGTCGGGTGAGCAGTTCTTC. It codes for CASSLTSGGSGEQFF.

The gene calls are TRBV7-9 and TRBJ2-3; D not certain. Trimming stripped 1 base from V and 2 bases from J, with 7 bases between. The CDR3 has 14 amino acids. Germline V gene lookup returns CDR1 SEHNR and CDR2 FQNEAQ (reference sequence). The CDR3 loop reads CASSLGTLTDTQYF. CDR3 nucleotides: TGTGCCAGCAGCTTAGGAACTCTCACAGATACGCAGTATTTT. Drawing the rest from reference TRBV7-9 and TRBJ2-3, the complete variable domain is DTGVSQNPRHKITKRGQNVTFRCDPISEHNRLYWYRQTLGQGPEFLTYFQNEAQLEKSRLLSDRFSAERPKGSFSTLEIQRTEQGDSAMYLCASSLGTLTDTQYFGPGTRLTVL.

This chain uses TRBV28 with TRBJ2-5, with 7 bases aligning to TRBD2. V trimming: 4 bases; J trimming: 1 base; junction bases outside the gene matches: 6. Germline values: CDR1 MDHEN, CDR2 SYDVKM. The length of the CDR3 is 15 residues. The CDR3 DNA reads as TGTGCCAGCAGTTACCAGCGGGGTGGCCAAGAGACCCAGTACTTC. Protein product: CASSYQRGGQETQYF.

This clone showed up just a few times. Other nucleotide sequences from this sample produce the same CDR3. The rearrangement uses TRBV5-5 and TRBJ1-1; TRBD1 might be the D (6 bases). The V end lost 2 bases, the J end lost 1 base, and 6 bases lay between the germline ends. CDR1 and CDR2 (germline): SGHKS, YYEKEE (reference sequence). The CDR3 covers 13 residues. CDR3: CASSLGGNTEAFF. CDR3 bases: TGTGCCAGCAGCTTAGGGGGGAACACTGAAGCTTTCTTT.

DNA for the CDR3: TGTGCCAGCAGCCAAGATCGGGGACTCTTCCACGATTATACGCAGTATTTT. It encodes CASSQDRGLFHDYTQYF. The chain carries TRBV14 and TRBJ2-3; tentative D call: TRBD2 (6 bases). CDR3 size: 17 residues. In germline, CDR1 is SGHDN, CDR2 FVKESK. The ends were cut back, 0 bases at V and 7 bases at J, with 20 bases in the middle. Looking up the rest from reference TRBV14 and TRBJ2-3 gives the full variable domain: EAGVTQFPSHSVIEKGQTVTLRCDPISGHDNLYWYRRVMGKEIKFLLHFVKESKQDESGMPNNRFLAERTGGTYSTLKVQPAELEDSGVYFCASSQDRGLFHDYTQYFGPGTRLTVL.

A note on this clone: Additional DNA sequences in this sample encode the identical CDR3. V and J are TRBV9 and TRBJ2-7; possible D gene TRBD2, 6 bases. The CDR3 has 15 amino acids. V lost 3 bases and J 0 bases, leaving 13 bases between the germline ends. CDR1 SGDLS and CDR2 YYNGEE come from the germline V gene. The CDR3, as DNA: TGTGCCAGCAGCGCGGGGGACTCAGGCTCCTACGAGCAGTACTTC. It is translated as CASSAGDSGSYEQYF.

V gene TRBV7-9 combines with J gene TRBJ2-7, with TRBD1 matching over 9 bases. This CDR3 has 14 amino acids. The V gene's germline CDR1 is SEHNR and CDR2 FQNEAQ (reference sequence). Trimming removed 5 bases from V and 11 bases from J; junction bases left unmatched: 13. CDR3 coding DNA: TGTGCCAGCAGCCCGCGGGACAGGGCCGCAAGAAAGTACTTC. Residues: CASSPRDRAARKYF.

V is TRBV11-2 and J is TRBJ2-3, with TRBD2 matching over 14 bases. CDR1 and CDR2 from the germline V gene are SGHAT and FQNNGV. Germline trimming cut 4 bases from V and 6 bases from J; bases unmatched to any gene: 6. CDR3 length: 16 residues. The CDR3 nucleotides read TGTGCCAGCAGCTACCGACTAGCGGGGGGGCGTGATACGCAGTATTTT. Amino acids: CASSYRLAGGRDTQYF.

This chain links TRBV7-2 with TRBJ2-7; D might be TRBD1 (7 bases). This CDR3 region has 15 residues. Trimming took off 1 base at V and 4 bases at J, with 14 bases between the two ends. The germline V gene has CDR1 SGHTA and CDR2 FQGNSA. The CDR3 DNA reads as TGTGCCAGCAGCTTAGGCGGGACAGTCCTATACGAGCAGTACTTC. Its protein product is CASSLGGTVLYEQYF.

In nucleotides, the CDR3 is TGTGCCAGCAGCCCCCTAGCGGGAGCTACAGATACGCAGTATTTT. Protein: CASSPLAGATDTQYF. This chain links TRBV7-2 with TRBJ2-3; 10 positions agree with TRBD2. Germline-derived CDR1 and CDR2 are SGHTA and FQGNSA. The CDR3 runs 15 residues. Trimming removed 5 bases from V and 3 bases from J; junction bases left unmatched: 5.

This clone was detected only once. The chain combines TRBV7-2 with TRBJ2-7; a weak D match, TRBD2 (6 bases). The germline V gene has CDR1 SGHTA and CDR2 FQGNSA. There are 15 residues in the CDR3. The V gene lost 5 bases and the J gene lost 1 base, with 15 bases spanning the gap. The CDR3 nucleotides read TGTGCCAGCAGCCCCCCCCCGGGAGTGTCCTACGAGCAGTACTTC. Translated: CASSPPPGVSYEQYF.

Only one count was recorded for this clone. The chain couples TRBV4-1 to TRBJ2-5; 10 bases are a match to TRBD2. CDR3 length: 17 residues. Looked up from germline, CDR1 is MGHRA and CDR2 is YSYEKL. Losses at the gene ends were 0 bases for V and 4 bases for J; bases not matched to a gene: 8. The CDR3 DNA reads TGCGCCAGCAGCCAAGATAGAAGCGGGGGGGCCGGAGAGACCCAGTACTTC. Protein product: CASSQDRSGGAGETQYF.

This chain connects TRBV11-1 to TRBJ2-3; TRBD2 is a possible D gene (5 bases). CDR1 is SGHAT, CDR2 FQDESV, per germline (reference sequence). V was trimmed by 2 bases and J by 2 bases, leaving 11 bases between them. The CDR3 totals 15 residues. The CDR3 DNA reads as TGTGCCAGCAGCTTAATGGGGAGCTACACAGATACGCAGTATTTT. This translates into CASSLMGSYTDTQYF.

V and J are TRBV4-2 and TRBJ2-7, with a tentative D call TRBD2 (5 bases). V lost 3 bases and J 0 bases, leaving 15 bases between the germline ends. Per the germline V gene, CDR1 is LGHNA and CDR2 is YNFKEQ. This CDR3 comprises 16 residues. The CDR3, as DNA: TGTGCCAGCAGCCAGCGACCTAGCAGTAGCTCCTACGAGCAGTACTTC. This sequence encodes CASSQRPSSSSYEQYF.

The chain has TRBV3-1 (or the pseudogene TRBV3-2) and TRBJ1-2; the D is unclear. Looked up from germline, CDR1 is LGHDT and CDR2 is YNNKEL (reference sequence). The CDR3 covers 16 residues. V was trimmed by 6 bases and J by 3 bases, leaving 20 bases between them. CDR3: CASRTRLLDFDYGYTF. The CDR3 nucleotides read TGTGCCAGCAGAACAAGATTGTTGGACTTTGACTATGGCTACACCTTC.

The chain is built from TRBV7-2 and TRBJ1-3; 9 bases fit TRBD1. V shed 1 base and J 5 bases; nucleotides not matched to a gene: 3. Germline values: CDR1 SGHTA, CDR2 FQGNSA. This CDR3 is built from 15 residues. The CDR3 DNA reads TGTGCCAGCAGCTTAGGAGGGACAGGGAGAAACACCATATATTTT. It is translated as CASSLGGTGRNTIYF.

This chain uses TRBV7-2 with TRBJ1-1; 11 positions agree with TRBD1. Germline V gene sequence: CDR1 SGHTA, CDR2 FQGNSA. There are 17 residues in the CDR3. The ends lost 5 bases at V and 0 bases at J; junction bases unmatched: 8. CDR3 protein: CASSKGQGAVMNTEAFF. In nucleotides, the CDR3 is TGTGCCAGCAGCAAAGGACAGGGGGCGGTGATGAACACTGAAGCTTTCTTT.

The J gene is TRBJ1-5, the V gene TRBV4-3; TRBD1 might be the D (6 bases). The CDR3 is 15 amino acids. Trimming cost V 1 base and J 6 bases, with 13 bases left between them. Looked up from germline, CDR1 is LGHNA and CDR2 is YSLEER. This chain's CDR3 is CASSQVAGAGQPQHF. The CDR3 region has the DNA TGCGCCAGCAGCCAAGTGGCAGGGGCTGGTCAGCCCCAGCATTTT.

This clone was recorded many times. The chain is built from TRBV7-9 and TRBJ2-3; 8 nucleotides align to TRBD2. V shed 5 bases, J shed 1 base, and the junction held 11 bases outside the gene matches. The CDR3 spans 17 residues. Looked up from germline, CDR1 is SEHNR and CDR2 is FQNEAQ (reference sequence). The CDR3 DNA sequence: TGTGCCAGCAGCAACGGGGAAACGGGACTAGGCACAGATACGCAGTATTTT. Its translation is CASSNGETGLGTDTQYF.

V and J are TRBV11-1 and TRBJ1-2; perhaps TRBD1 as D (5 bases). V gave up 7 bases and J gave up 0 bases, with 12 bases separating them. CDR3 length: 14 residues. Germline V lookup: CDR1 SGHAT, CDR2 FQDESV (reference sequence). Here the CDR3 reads CASTQGPANYGYTF. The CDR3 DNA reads TGTGCCAGCACCCAGGGTCCAGCTAACTATGGCTACACCTTC.

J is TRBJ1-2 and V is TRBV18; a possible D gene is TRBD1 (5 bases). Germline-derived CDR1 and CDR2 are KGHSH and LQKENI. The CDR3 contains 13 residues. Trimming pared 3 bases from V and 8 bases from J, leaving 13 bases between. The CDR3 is CASSPQWRDGYTF. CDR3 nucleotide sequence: TGTGCCAGCTCACCTCAATGGCGGGACGGCTACACCTTC.

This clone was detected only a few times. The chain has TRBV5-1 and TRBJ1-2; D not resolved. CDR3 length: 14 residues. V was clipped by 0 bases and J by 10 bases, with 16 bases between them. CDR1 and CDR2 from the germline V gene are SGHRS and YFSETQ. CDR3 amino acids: CASSLGQVGRDYTF. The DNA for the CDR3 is TGCGCCAGCAGCTTGGGGCAGGTCGGGAGGGACTACACCTTC.

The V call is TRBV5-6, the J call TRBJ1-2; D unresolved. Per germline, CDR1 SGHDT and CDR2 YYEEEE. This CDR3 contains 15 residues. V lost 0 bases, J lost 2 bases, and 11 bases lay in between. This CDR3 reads CASSLEVGGNYGYTF. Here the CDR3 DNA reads TGTGCCAGCAGCTTGGAGGTAGGAGGGAACTATGGCTACACCTTC.

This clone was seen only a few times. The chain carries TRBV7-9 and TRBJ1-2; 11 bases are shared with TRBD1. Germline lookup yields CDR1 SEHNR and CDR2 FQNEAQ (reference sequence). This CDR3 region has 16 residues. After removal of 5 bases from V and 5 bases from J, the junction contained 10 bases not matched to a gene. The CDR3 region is CASSPGQGAPSYGYTF. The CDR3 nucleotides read TGTGCCAGCAGCCCAGGACAGGGGGCGCCGAGTTATGGCTACACCTTC.

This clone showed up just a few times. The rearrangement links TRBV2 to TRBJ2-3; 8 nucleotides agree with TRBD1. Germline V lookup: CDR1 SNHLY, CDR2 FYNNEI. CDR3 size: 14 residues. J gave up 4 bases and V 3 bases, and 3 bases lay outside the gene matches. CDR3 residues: CASSDQGASDTQYF. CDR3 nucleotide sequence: TGTGCCAGCAGTGACCAGGGGGCCTCAGATACGCAGTATTTT.